This T cell receptor beta chain originates from a study of CD4+ T cells in melanoma. General study findings and limits: A reported correlation linked neoantigen-specific CD4+ T cells to CD8+, macrophage and B cell function. Reportedly, melanoma neoantigen-specific CD4+ T cells showed varied differentiation states.

V was clipped by 4 bases and J by 2 bases; unmatched bases: 10. The CDR3 length is 16 residues. Germline CDR1 and CDR2: SGHRS and YFSETQ. Assay used: immunoSEQ multiplex PCR; TCRdb lists only in-frame clones, some missing. The table shows about 140,000 clones, with 85% to 95% occurring only once. As regards this clone: Its antigen is undetermined.

This receptor was taken from a human donor with melanoma. This rearrangement joins TRBV5-1 to TRBJ2-3; 7 bases map to TRBD1. The CDR3 DNA reads TGCGCCAGCAGCCCCGCAGGACAGGAGATCACAGATACGCAGTATTTT. It encodes CASSPAGQEITDTQYF.